This entry features one T cell receptor (beta chain) sequence. The entry originates in a study of blood T cell repertoires in COVID-19. Study information: Both acute and convalescent COVID-19 samples were obtained from the United States, Italy and Spain.

Source study methods: Quantification of nucleated cells was approximated via reference gene primer amplification. TCRdb keeps only in-frame clones here, not all; method: immunoSEQ multiplex PCR. V, J and clone size are those of that table, while D and trimming were read from the DNA. The sample has about 230,000 clones, around nine tenths seen once. The CDR3 totals 17 residues. Looked up from germline, CDR1 is SEHNR and CDR2 is FQNEAQ (reference sequence). With V trimmed by 5 bases and J by 1 base, 13 bases remained unmatched. This chain connects TRBV7-9 to TRBJ2-5; 7 bases match TRBD1. The sample comprised peripheral blood. The sequence was obtained from a woman aged 55 to 70 with acute or convalescent COVID-19. The CDR3 protein is CASSQRMRTGAQETQYF. For the CDR3, the DNA is TGTGCCAGCAGCCAACGAATGAGAACAGGGGCCCAAGAGACCCAGTACTTC.